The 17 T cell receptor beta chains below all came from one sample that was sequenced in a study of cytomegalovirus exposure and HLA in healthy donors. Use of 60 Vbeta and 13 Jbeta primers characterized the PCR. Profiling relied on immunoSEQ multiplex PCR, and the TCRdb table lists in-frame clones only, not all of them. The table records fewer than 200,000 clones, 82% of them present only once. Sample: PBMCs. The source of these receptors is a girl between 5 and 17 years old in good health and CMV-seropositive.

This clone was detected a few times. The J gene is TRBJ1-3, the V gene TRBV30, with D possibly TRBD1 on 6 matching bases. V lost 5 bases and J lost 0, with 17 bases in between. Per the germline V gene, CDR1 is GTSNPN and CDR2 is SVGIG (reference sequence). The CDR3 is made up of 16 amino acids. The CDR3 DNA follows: TGTGCCTGGGGGGGGGCGGGGGGAAGCTCTGGAAACACCATATATTTT. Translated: CAWGGAGGSSGNTIYF.

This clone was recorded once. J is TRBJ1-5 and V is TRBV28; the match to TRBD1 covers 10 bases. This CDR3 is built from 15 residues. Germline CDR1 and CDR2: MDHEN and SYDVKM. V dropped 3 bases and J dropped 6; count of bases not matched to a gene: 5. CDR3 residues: CASSLGDRGFQPQHF. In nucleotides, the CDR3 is TGTGCCAGCAGTTTGGGGGACAGGGGTTTTCAGCCCCAGCATTTT. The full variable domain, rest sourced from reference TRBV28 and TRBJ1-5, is DVKVTQSSRYLVKRTGEKVFLECVQDMDHENMFWYRQDPGLGLRLIYFSYDVKMKEKGDIPEGYSVSREKKERFSLILESASTNQTSMYLCASSLGDRGFQPQHFGDGTRLSIL.

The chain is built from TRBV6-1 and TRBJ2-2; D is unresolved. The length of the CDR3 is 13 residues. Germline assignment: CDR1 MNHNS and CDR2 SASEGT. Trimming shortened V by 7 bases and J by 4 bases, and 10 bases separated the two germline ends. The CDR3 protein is CASTLGGTGELFF. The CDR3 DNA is TGTGCCAGCACCCTCGGCGGCACCGGGGAGCTGTTTTTT.

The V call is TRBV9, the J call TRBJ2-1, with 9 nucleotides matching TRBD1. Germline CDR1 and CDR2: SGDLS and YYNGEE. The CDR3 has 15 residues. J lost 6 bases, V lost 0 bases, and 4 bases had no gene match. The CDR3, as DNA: TGTGCCAGCAGCGTAGAAGGGACAGGGTTCAATGAGCAGTTCTTC. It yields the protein CASSVEGTGFNEQFF.

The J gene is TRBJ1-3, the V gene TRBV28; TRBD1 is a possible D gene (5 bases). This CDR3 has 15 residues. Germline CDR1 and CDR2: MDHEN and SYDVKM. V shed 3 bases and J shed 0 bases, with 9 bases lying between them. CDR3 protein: CASSFSGYSGNTIYF. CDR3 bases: TGTGCCAGCAGTTTCTCAGGGTACTCTGGAAACACCATATATTTT.

For the CDR3, the DNA is TGTGCCAGCAGTTCTTACAGGGGTGGCGCTGAAGCTTTCTTT. Protein product: CASSSYRGGAEAFF. The V call is TRBV27, the J call TRBJ1-1; TRBD1 matches 7 bases. Germline assignment: CDR1 MNHEY and CDR2 SMNVEV (reference sequence). CDR3 length: 14 residues. Trimming took 4 bases from V and 6 from J; bases not matched to a gene: 8.

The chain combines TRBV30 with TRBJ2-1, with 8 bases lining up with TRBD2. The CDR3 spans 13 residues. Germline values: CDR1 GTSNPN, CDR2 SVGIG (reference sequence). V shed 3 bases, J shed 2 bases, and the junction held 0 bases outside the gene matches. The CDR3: CAWRGLAYNEQFF. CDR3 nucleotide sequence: TGTGCCTGGAGGGGACTAGCCTACAATGAGCAGTTCTTC. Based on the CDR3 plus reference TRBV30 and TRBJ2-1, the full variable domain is SQTIHQWPATLVQPVGSPLSLECTVEGTSNPNLYWYRQAAGRGLQLLFYSVGIGQISSEVPQNLSASRPQDRQFILSSKKLLLSDSGFYLCAWRGLAYNEQFFGPGTRLTVL.

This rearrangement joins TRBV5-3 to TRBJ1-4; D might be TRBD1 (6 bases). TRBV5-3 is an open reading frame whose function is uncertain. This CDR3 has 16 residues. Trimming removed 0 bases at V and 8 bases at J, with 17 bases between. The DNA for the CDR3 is TGTGCCAGAAGCTTGGCCCCGACAGGCCATTACGAAAAACTGTTTTTT. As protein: CARSLAPTGHYEKLFF.

CDR3: CASSLSGGGTSTDTQYF. CDR3 in DNA: TGTGCCAGCAGCCTTAGCGGGGGGGGGACTAGCACAGATACGCAGTATTTT. The chain is built from TRBV27 and TRBJ2-3, with 11 bases lining up with TRBD2. CDR1 and CDR2 from the germline V gene are MNHEY and SMNVEV (reference sequence). This CDR3 region has 17 residues. Trimming took 6 bases from V and 0 from J; bases not matched to a gene: 8.

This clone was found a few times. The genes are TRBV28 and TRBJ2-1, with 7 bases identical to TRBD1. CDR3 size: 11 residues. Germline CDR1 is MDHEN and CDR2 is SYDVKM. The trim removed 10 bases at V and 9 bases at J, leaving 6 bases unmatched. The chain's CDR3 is CAIQGDREQFF. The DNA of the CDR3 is TGTGCCATCCAGGGGGACCGTGAGCAGTTCTTC.

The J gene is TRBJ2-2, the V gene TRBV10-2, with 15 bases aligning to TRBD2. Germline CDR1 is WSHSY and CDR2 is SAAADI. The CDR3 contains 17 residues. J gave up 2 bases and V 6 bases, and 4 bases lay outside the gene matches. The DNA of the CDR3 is TGCGCCAGCAGGCCGGGACTAGCGGGAGGTAACACCGGGGAGCTGTTTTTT. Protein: CASRPGLAGGNTGELFF.

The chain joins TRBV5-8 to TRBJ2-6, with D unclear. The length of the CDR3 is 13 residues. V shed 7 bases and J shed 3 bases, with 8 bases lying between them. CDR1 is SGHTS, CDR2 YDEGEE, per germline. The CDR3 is CASQALGANVLTF. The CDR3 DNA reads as TGTGCCAGCCAAGCCCTTGGGGCCAACGTCCTGACTTTC.

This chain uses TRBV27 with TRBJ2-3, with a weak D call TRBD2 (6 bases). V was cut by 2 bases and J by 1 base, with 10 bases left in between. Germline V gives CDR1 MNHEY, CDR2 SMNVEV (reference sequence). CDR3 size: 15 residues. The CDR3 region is CASSLVVAGTDTQYF. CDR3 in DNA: TGTGCCAGCAGTTTAGTTGTAGCGGGCACAGATACGCAGTATTTT.

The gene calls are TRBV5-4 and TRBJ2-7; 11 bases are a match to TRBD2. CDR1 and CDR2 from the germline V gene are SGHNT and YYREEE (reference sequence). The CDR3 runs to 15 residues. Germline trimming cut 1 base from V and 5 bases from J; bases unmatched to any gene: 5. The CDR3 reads CASSLYLAGGDEQYF. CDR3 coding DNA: TGTGCCAGCAGCTTGTATCTAGCGGGAGGAGACGAGCAGTACTTC.

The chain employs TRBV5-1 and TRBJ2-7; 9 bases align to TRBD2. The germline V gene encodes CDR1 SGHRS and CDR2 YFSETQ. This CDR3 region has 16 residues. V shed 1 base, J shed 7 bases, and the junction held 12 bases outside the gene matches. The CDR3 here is CASSLRGRASVGEQYF. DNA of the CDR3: TGCGCCAGCAGCTTGCGCGGGAGGGCGTCTGTTGGTGAGCAGTACTTC.

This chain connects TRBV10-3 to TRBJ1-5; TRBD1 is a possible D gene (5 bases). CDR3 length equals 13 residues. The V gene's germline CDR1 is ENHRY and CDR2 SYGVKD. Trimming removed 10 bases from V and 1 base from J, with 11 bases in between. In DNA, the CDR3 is TGTGCCACCAATGGACAAAGCAATCAGCCCCAGCATTTT. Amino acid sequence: CATNGQSNQPQHF.

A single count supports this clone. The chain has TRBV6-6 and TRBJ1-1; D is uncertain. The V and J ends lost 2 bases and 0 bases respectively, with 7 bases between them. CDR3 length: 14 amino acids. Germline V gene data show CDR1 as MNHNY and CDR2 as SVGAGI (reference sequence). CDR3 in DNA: TGTGCCAGCAGTTACGGGCAGCTGAACACTGAAGCTTTCTTT. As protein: CASSYGQLNTEAFF.